The 24 T cell receptor beta chains below come from one sample, sequenced in a study of identical twins. TCRdb processed the 5' RACE reads anew with MiXCR; each CDR3 protein has one entry. The sample lists roughly 690,000 distinct CDR3 sequences; roughly 20% were seen once. This sample also belongs to another study, concerning T cells expressing NK-cell markers.

Sequenced sample: PBMCs. The receptors stem from a woman in her late teens or twenties in good health.

This clonotype has a count of ten or more. The rearrangement links TRBV12-3 or TRBV12-4 to TRBJ1-6; weak D call: TRBD1 (5 bases). Trimming cost V 8 bases and J 10 bases, with 15 bases left between them. This CDR3 is 13 amino acids long. The chain's CDR3 is CASLLGGGSPLHF. CDR3 DNA: TGTGCCAGCCTCCTCGGGGGTGGGTCACCCCTCCACTTT.

This clonotype was detected only once. Just one base apart from a much larger clone, this may be a read error. The chain employs TRBV12-3 or TRBV12-4 and TRBJ2-7; D may be TRBD2 (6 bases). CDR3 length equals 11 residues. The CDR3 region is CACSSGGEQYF. In DNA, the CDR3 is TGTGCCTGCAGTTCCGGGGGCGAGCAGTACTTC.

This clonotype was counted only a few times. The chain combines TRBV29-1 with TRBJ1-5; 10 bases are shared with TRBD1. V dropped 7 bases and J dropped 7; count of bases not matched to a gene: 7. The CDR3 contains 13 residues. Germline lookup yields CDR1 SQVTM and CDR2 ANQGSEA. CDR3: CSGGQGLGQPQHF. For the CDR3, the DNA is TGCAGCGGGGGACAGGGGCTAGGGCAGCCCCAGCATTTT.

In its sample, this clonotype was seen a few times. The chain combines TRBV29-1 with TRBJ2-2; D is unclear. With 5 bases removed from V and 5 bases from J, the gap between germline ends came to 6 bases. The germline V gene encodes CDR1 SQVTM and CDR2 ANQGSEA. The CDR3 is made up of 11 amino acids. In nucleotides, the CDR3 is TGCAGCGTTCGGTGGACCGGGGAGCTGTTTTTT. Encoded protein: CSVRWTGELFF.

This clonotype has more than one count but fewer than ten. This chain connects TRBV29-1 to TRBJ2-7; D remains ambiguous. Trimming took off 5 bases at V and 2 bases at J, with 13 bases between the two ends. This CDR3 has 13 residues. CDR1 SQVTM and CDR2 ANQGSEA come from the germline V gene. The CDR3 bases are TGCAGCGTTCAGCACCAAGGGCCCTACGAGCAGTACTTC. Its protein is CSVQHQGPYEQYF.

The chain is built from TRBV20-1 and TRBJ2-3, with D perhaps matching TRBD2 (6 bases). V lost 6 bases and J lost 3, with 19 bases in between. Germline loops: CDR1 DFQATT, CDR2 SNEGSKA (reference sequence). The CDR3 sequence is 15 residues long. CDR3 sequence: CSALRRGRGTDTQYF. The CDR3 DNA reads TGCAGTGCCCTCCGTAGGGGTCGGGGGACAGATACGCAGTATTTT.

There are a few counts of this clonotype. This sequence joins TRBV29-1 and TRBJ2-3; a possible D gene is TRBD1 (5 bases). Trimming left V 4 bases short and J 1 base short, with 12 bases between. Germline V gene lookup returns CDR1 SQVTM and CDR2 ANQGSEA. This CDR3 contains 14 residues. The CDR3 is CSVVILGGTDTQYF. CDR3 DNA: TGCAGCGTTGTGATCCTAGGGGGCACAGATACGCAGTATTTT.

Ten or more counts support this clonotype. V and J are TRBV12-3 or TRBV12-4 and TRBJ2-3; D remains ambiguous. The CDR3 is made up of 11 amino acids. Trimming left V 6 bases short and J 4 bases short, with 5 bases between. The CDR3 here is CASSRSDTQYF. The CDR3 DNA follows: TGTGCCAGCAGCCGCTCAGATACGCAGTATTTT.

There are many counts of this clonotype. This chain links TRBV7-9 with TRBJ2-7; tentative D call: TRBD1 (7 bases). The CDR3 totals 15 residues. The V gene lost 5 bases and the J gene lost 3 bases, with 17 bases spanning the gap. Germline values: CDR1 SEHNR, CDR2 FQNEAQ (reference sequence). CDR3 sequence (DNA): TGTGCCAGCAGCCATCCCACAGGGGAGGACTACGAGCAGTACTTC. Protein sequence: CASSHPTGEDYEQYF.

This chain uses TRBV15 with TRBJ2-2, with D possibly TRBD2 on 6 matching bases. The CDR3 extends over 14 amino acids. The V gene's germline CDR1 is LNHNV and CDR2 YYDKDF (reference sequence). Between the trimmed V and J ends, which lost 8 bases and 2 bases, there was a span of 12 bases. CDR3 amino acids: CATRWRENTGELFF. The CDR3 DNA sequence: TGTGCCACCCGGTGGCGGGAAAACACCGGGGAGCTGTTTTTT.

The CDR3 reads CASSVPGARYNEQFF. The DNA of the CDR3 is TGTGCCAGCAGCGTACCGGGGGCGCGTTACAATGAGCAGTTCTTC. This chain joins TRBV9 and TRBJ2-1; D assignment may be TRBD1 or TRBD2 (6 bases each). The CDR3 has 15 amino acids. V lost 1 base and J lost 4, with 12 bases in between. CDR1 is SGDLS, CDR2 YYNGEE, per germline.

This clonotype was counted a few times. The V call is TRBV29-1, the J call TRBJ2-7; 8 positions agree with TRBD1. This CDR3 contains 12 residues. The V and J ends lost 7 bases and 5 bases, in that order; junction bases with no gene match: 7. Looked up from germline, CDR1 is SQVTM and CDR2 is ANQGSEA. CDR3 DNA sequence: TGCAGCGCAACGACAGGGGACCACGAGCAGTACTTC. It yields the protein CSATTGDHEQYF.

This clonotype was seen a few times. This chain links TRBV5-6 with TRBJ2-7; TRBD1 matches at 8 bases. Trimming removed 5 bases from V and 1 base from J; junction bases left unmatched: 5. Germline V gives CDR1 SGHDT, CDR2 YYEEEE. The CDR3 runs 14 residues. The CDR3 loop reads CASRWGTGSYEQYF. CDR3 nucleotides: TGTGCCAGCAGATGGGGGACAGGATCCTACGAGCAGTACTTC.

This clonotype showed up many times. The genes are TRBV10-3 and TRBJ2-1; D tentatively fits TRBD1 or TRBD2 (6 bases each). The CDR3 is 11 residues long. Trimming pared 7 bases from V and 6 bases from J, leaving 7 bases between. Germline lookup yields CDR1 ENHRY and CDR2 SYGVKD. This CDR3 is CAITGANEQFF. CDR3 bases: TGTGCCATCACGGGGGCCAATGAGCAGTTCTTC.

This clonotype has only a few counts. This chain joins TRBV7-2 and TRBJ2-5, with D perhaps matching TRBD1 (6 bases). CDR3 length equals 15 residues. From germline, CDR1 is SGHTA and CDR2 FQGNSA. The germline V and J ends were trimmed by 5 bases and 0 bases, with 13 bases remaining between them. CDR3 in amino acids: CASSGDIMYQETQYF. The DNA of the CDR3 is TGTGCCAGCAGCGGGGACATCATGTACCAAGAGACCCAGTACTTC.

The chain employs TRBV29-1 and TRBJ2-2, with 9 bases identical to TRBD2. The CDR3 runs to 13 residues. Germline-derived CDR1 and CDR2 are SQVTM and ANQGSEA. Trimming removed 5 bases from V and 5 bases from J; junction bases left unmatched: 3. DNA of the CDR3: TGCAGCGTTAAAGCGGGAGGTACCGGGGAGCTGTTTTTT. Its translation: CSVKAGGTGELFF.

This clonotype was detected only a few times. This chain joins TRBV6-6 and TRBJ2-7; TRBD2 matches 9 bases. This CDR3 is 13 amino acids long. Trimming at V came to 6 bases and at J to 7 bases, leaving 7 bases not matched to a gene. CDR1 MNHNY and CDR2 SVGAGI come from the germline V gene (reference sequence). CDR3 coding DNA: TGTGCCAGCAGCTCCGGGACTAGCTTGGAGCAGTACTTC. It encodes CASSSGTSLEQYF.

This clonotype was detected a few times. This chain links TRBV11-2 with TRBJ2-1; perhaps TRBD2 as D (6 bases). Germline assignment: CDR1 SGHAT and CDR2 FQNNGV. The V end was cut by 3 bases, the J end by 1 base, with 16 bases between. The CDR3 loop spans 17 amino acids. CDR3 protein: CASSFSRGLQSYNEQFF. CDR3 in DNA: TGTGCCAGCAGCTTTAGTCGGGGACTCCAATCCTACAATGAGCAGTTCTTC.

This clonotype was recorded a few times. The chain links TRBV6-2 or TRBV6-3 to TRBJ2-7; D ambiguous. Trimming removed 6 bases from V and 3 bases from J, with 9 bases in between. Germline V gene sequence: CDR1 MNHEY, CDR2 SVGEGT. The CDR3 covers 12 residues. CDR3 coding DNA: TGTGCCAGCAGCCGCAATCACTACGAGCAGTACTTC. Amino acid sequence: CASSRNHYEQYF.

The rearrangement links TRBV7-2 to TRBJ2-3; weak D call: TRBD1 (6 bases). This CDR3 comprises 16 residues. Germline-derived CDR1 and CDR2 are SGHTA and FQGNSA. Trimming left V 4 bases short and J 1 base short, with 15 bases between. CDR3 loop: CASSSPMGHRTDTQYF. The DNA of the CDR3 is TGTGCCAGCAGCTCCCCGATGGGACACCGCACAGATACGCAGTATTTT.

This sequence joins TRBV6-5 and TRBJ1-1; D remains unclear. V gave up 10 bases and J gave up 0 bases, with 9 bases separating them. Germline lookup yields CDR1 MNHEY and CDR2 SVGAGI. The CDR3 runs 12 residues. CDR3 residues: CATGLLNTEAFF. The CDR3 DNA reads as TGTGCCACCGGACTCTTGAACACTGAAGCTTTCTTT.

This clonotype came up many times. The V call is TRBV6-5, the J call TRBJ2-1; D ambiguous. The germline V gene encodes CDR1 MNHEY and CDR2 SVGAGI. The V end lost 7 bases, the J end lost 5 bases, and 6 bases lay between the germline ends. The CDR3 loop spans 11 amino acids. The CDR3 is CASKGNNEQFF. CDR3 nucleotide sequence: TGTGCCAGCAAAGGGAACAATGAGCAGTTCTTC.

CDR3 loop: CAWSAMTPLEETQYF. CDR3 bases: TGTGCCTGGAGTGCGATGACCCCTTTAGAAGAGACCCAGTACTTC. This chain uses TRBV30 with TRBJ2-5; D unclear. Deletions cut 1 base from V and 3 bases from J, with 15 bases between. Germline CDR1 GTSNPN, CDR2 SVGIG (reference sequence). The CDR3 spans 15 residues.

This clonotype came up a few times. The genes are TRBV12-3 or TRBV12-4 and TRBJ2-1; D is perhaps TRBD2 (6 bases). The ends were cut back, 7 bases at V and 4 bases at J, with 14 bases in the middle. The length of the CDR3 is 14 residues. CDR3 DNA sequence: TGTGCCAGCACCCTCGGCGGGGCTTACAATGAGCAGTTCTTC. It encodes CASTLGGAYNEQFF.